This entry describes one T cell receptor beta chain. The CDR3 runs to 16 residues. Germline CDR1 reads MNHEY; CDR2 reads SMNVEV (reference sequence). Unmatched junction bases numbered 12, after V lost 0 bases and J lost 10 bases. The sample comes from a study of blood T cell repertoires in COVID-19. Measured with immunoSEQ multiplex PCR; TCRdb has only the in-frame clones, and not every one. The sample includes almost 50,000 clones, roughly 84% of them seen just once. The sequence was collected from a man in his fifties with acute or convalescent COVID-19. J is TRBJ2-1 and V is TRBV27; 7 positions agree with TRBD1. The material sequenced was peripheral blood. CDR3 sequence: CASSLSPGQLWIEQFF. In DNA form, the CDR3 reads TGTGCCAGCAGTTTATCCCCGGGACAGTTATGGATAGAGCAGTTCTTC.